This T cell receptor (beta chain) was documented in a study of T cells expressing NK-cell markers (dated by TCRdb to about 2020). In terms of the full investigation: In sorted CD3+CD56+NKG2C+, CD3+CD56+NKG2C- and CD3+CD56-NKG2C+ T-cell subsets from several donors, TCR beta-chain repertoires were profiled. Of the eight sequenced donors, seven were found to be HCMV-seropositive and one was found to be HCMV-seronegative. The eight sequenced donors were randomly selected healthy volunteers, three men and five women. Sequencing of the libraries produced 2 x 150 bp reads on Illumina HiSeq 2000/2500, MiSeq or NextSeq.

In the germline V gene, CDR1 corresponds to LGHNA and CDR2 to YNFKEQ. From the cysteine through the phenylalanine, the CDR3 covers 14 amino acids. DNA for this receptor is not on file. Sequenced using an Illumina HiSeq 2000. TCR beta cDNA libraries were made by 5'RACE template switching that added a universal primer site and unique molecular identifiers. Synthesis of cDNA was primed from the TCR beta constant segment and was followed by two consecutive PCR amplification steps. In the authors' own workflow: MIGEC was used to demultiplex reads and group reads by UMI, and MiTCR was used to assemble and quantify clonotypes. To remove erroneous sequences, TCR cDNA sequences were retained only when supported by two or more reads. The tcR package was used for downstream repertoire analysis, with clonotypes matched between fractions based on CDR3 nucleotide sequence plus V segment. Antigen specificity was annotated against VDJdb with VDJmatch, allowing one amino acid substitution in CDR3. Through TCRdb reprocessing, the reads give one entry per CDR3 protein sequence; DNA is omitted. The V and J calls and clone size come from TCRdb's table, not from the authors' own analysis. The sample's own table lists 500,000 or so distinct CDR3 sequences. The top ten constitute roughly 3.5% of the sample.

General study outcomes and caveats: Those dominant clonotypes were again the most abundant among CD3+CD56-NKG2C+ cells in a handful of donors, at roughly 25-65%. In several donors, the dominant CD3+CD56+NKG2C+ clonotypes were among the top 10 CD8+ clonotypes and accounted for roughly 1.0-8% of CD8+ T cells. Whether the expanded NKG2C-expressing T cell clones were specific for HCMV antigens remained unclear.

HCMV-specific IgG was detected in serum with a commercial ELISA kit to determine HCMV serostatus. Ficoll density gradient centrifugation was used to isolate peripheral blood mononuclear cells from blood. To note about this clonotype: Its specific antigen is unknown.

The sequence came from a man younger than 30 in good health. Donor details come from another sample of the same person, matched by shared clones. The sample taken for sequencing was blood T cells: a sorted CD56 or NKG2C T cell subset, CD4+ or CD8+ T cells, or bulk PBMC T cells (not recorded which). The V and J genes are TRBV4-2 and TRBJ2-2. CDR3 protein: CASSQELFTGELFF.